This passage covers 19 T cell receptor beta chains from one sample sequenced in a study of blood T cells in healthy people across ages. Combining a sample-barcoded 5' primer with a J-beta primer mix, a second PCR ran for roughly 6 to 12 cycles. TCRdb redid the calling of the 5' RACE reads with MiXCR, one entry per CDR3 protein. Of 1.8 million or so distinct CDR3 sequences listed, about two fifths were seen once; the top ten hold about 21%. The source material was blood. These receptors all come from a human donor in good health.

This clonotype turned up a few times. The rearrangement uses TRBV7-2 and TRBJ1-6; weak D call: TRBD1 (6 bases). The CDR3 covers 17 residues. In germline, CDR1 is SGHTA, CDR2 FQGNSA. V was shortened by 5 bases and J by 7 bases, with 21 bases between the two germline ends. CDR3 coding DNA: TGTGCCAGCAGCCGGACGTGGGGGGACACAACGAATTCACCCCTCCACTTT. Encoded protein: CASSRTWGDTTNSPLHF.

This rearrangement joins TRBV15 to TRBJ1-6, with TRBD1 as a possible D gene (5 bases). Looked up from germline, CDR1 is LNHNV and CDR2 is YYDKDF (reference sequence). Trimming took 4 bases from V and 9 from J, leaving 7 bases between them. The CDR3 totals 12 residues. The CDR3 DNA reads TGTGCCACCAGCATGGGGGTTTCACCCCTCCACTTT. Its protein is CATSMGVSPLHF.

CDR3 sequence (DNA): TGTGCCAGCAGCCAAACCGTTAGCGAGCAGTACTTC. This gives the protein CASSQTVSEQYF. The rearrangement joins TRBV6-6 to TRBJ2-7; no definite D call. CDR1 is MNHNY and CDR2 is SVGAGI in the germline V gene (reference sequence). Trimming took 6 bases from V and 6 from J, leaving 12 bases between them. The CDR3 consists of 12 residues.

This clonotype was seen a handful of times. The chain couples TRBV20-1 to TRBJ2-5; 7 positions agree with TRBD1. The J segment lost 1 base and the V segment lost 1 base, leaving 0 bases of the junction unmatched. Germline V gene lookup returns CDR1 DFQATT and CDR2 SNEGSKA (reference sequence). The CDR3 has 13 residues. CDR3 in DNA: TGCAGTGCTAGAGGGGACAGCCAAGAGACCCAGTACTTC. Its translation is CSARGDSQETQYF.

This clonotype has just a few counts. V gene TRBV3-1 combines with J gene TRBJ2-1; perhaps TRBD2 as D (7 bases). Per germline, CDR1 LGHDT and CDR2 YNNKEL (reference sequence). The CDR3 sequence is 15 residues long. V lost 0 bases and J 5 bases, leaving 11 bases between the germline ends. As DNA, the CDR3 is TGTGCCAGCAGCCAAGATGCGGGGGCCCACAATGAGCAGTTCTTC. This gives the protein CASSQDAGAHNEQFF.

The chain has TRBV9 and TRBJ1-2, with 7 bases fitting TRBD1. The CDR3 contains 16 residues. CDR1 SGDLS and CDR2 YYNGEE come from the germline V gene. After removal of 0 bases from V and 6 bases from J, the junction contained 11 bases not matched to a gene. The CDR3 DNA sequence: TGTGCCAGCAGCGTAGACCCGGGACTCGGGACAGATGGCTACACCTTC. This gives the protein CASSVDPGLGTDGYTF. Combining the CDR3 with reference TRBV9 and TRBJ1-2 gives the whole variable domain DSGVTQTPKHLITATGQRVTLRCSPRSGDLSVYWYQQSLDQGLQFLIQYYNGEERAKGNILERFSAQQFPDLHSELNLSSLELGDSALYFCASSVDPGLGTDGYTFGSGTRLTVV.

This clonotype has just a few counts. The chain links TRBV4-3 to TRBJ2-2; the match to TRBD2 covers 7 bases. V lost 4 bases, J lost 5 bases, and 10 bases stayed unmatched. Germline lookup yields CDR1 LGHNA and CDR2 YSLEER. The CDR3 has 16 residues. CDR3 sequence (DNA): TGCGCCAGCAGCCGTTTAGCGGGTGGAGGGACCGGGGAGCTGTTTTTT. Its protein is CASSRLAGGGTGELFF.

This clonotype was seen only a few times. The CDR3 DNA reads as TGCGCCAGCAGCCAAGAATATAGTGACATGGGGCCCCAGCATTTT. Protein: CASSQEYSDMGPQHF. The gene calls are TRBV4-3 and TRBJ1-5; D gene uncertain. V was trimmed by 0 bases and J by 9 bases, leaving 15 bases between them. CDR1 and CDR2 (germline): LGHNA, YSLEER. The CDR3 sequence is 15 residues long.

V gene TRBV6-4 combines with J gene TRBJ2-4, with no clear D. The J call may be wrong; the DNA end is better matched by TRBJ2-7. This CDR3 contains 12 residues. In germline, CDR1 is MRHNA, CDR2 SNTAGT. This CDR3 is CASTLRGYEQYF. CDR3 DNA: TGTGCCAGCACACTACGTGGGTACGAGCAGTACTTC.

The chain is built from TRBV20-1 and TRBJ2-3; 8 positions match TRBD1. V lost 2 bases and J lost 1; bases outside the gene matches: 17. CDR1 and CDR2 (germline): DFQATT, SNEGSKA (reference sequence). The CDR3 has 19 amino acids. The CDR3 bases are TGCAGTGCTAGATCTATCGGGACAGGCACTCAGGGGGGCACAGATACGCAGTATTTT. This gives the protein CSARSIGTGTQGGTDTQYF.

In its sample, this clonotype was seen a few times. This chain joins TRBV4-1 and TRBJ2-4, with D perhaps TRBD2 (6 bases). This CDR3 has 15 amino acids. Looked up from germline, CDR1 is MGHRA and CDR2 is YSYEKL. The germline V and J ends were trimmed by 2 bases and 0 bases, with 8 bases remaining between them. CDR3 sequence: CASSQTSLAKNIQYF. DNA for the CDR3: TGCGCCAGCAGCCAAACTAGCCTAGCCAAAAACATTCAGTACTTC.

The chain is built from TRBV10-3 and TRBJ1-1; D is unclear. The CDR3 length is 15 residues. The ends were cut back, 0 bases at V and 4 bases at J, with 12 bases in the middle. Per the germline V gene, CDR1 is ENHRY and CDR2 is SYGVKD. The CDR3 region has the DNA TGTGCCATCAGTGAGTCGTCTGGTGGTGTCACTGAAGCTTTCTTT. This codes for CAISESSGGVTEAFF.

This clonotype came up a few times. The J gene is TRBJ2-1, the V gene TRBV5-1; 10 bases line up with TRBD1. The germline gives CDR1 SGHRS, CDR2 YFSETQ. V was clipped by 0 bases and J by 3 bases; unmatched bases: 3. The CDR3 runs to 16 residues. The CDR3 DNA reads as TGCGCCAGCAGCTTGGCGGGACAGGGGTTCTACAATGAGCAGTTCTTC. Encoded protein: CASSLAGQGFYNEQFF.

This clonotype was counted many times. The chain employs TRBV5-6 and TRBJ2-7, with D tentatively TRBD1 or TRBD2 (5 bases each). CDR3 length: 15 amino acids. Between the trimmed V and J ends, which lost 0 bases and 0 bases, there was a span of 10 bases. Germline-derived CDR1 and CDR2 are SGHDT and YYEEEE. CDR3 region: CASSLDPGSSYEQYF. In DNA, the CDR3 is TGTGCCAGCAGCTTGGACCCAGGGAGCTCCTACGAGCAGTACTTC.

Concerning this clonotype: The CDR3 does not end in the conserved phenylalanine or tryptophan, so this is likely a read error. The chain uses TRBV4-3 and TRBJ2-1; 7 bases line up with TRBD1. The CDR3 length is 16 residues. J gave up 6 bases and V 0 bases, and 8 bases lay outside the gene matches. Germline assignment: CDR1 LGHNA and CDR2 YSLEER. CDR3 sequence: CASSQESGAGGNEQFS. As DNA, the CDR3 is TGCGCCAGCAGCCAAGAATCAGGGGCAGGGGGCAATGAGCAGTTCTCC.

In its sample, this clonotype was seen many times. The V gene is TRBV4-3, the J gene TRBJ1-1, with no clear D. V lost 4 bases to trimming and J lost 4 bases, with 7 bases between them. The CDR3 totals 12 residues. The germline gives CDR1 LGHNA, CDR2 YSLEER. The CDR3 DNA is TGCGCCAGCAGCCGAGAGGGCACTGAAGCTTTCTTT. It yields the protein CASSREGTEAFF.

This clonotype has more than one count but fewer than ten. J is TRBJ1-4 and V is TRBV2, with a weak D call TRBD1 (5 bases). V was shortened by 0 bases and J by 8 bases, with 13 bases between the two germline ends. This CDR3 has 15 amino acids. Germline assignment: CDR1 SNHLY and CDR2 FYNNEI. The CDR3: CASSEAPWDVEKLFF. The DNA for the CDR3 is TGTGCCAGCAGTGAAGCGCCGTGGGACGTAGAAAAACTGTTTTTT.

V and J are TRBV7-2 and TRBJ2-1; D not certain. This CDR3 spans 14 amino acids. V was trimmed by 5 bases and J by 9 bases, leaving 17 bases between them. Germline assignment: CDR1 SGHTA and CDR2 FQGNSA. Here the CDR3 DNA reads TGTGCCAGCAGCCCCCGCCCCGGGCGCGGTGAGCAGTTCTTC. Translating gives CASSPRPGRGEQFF.

The CDR3, as DNA: TGTGCCAGCAGTTACTGGGGCAGGGTAATTGAAGATACGCAGTATTTT. This translates into CASSYWGRVIEDTQYF. The rearrangement joins TRBV6-6 to TRBJ2-3; D is perhaps TRBD1 (5 bases). With 1 base removed from V and 5 bases from J, the gap between germline ends came to 16 bases. This CDR3 is built from 16 residues. CDR1 is MNHNY, CDR2 SVGAGI, per germline (reference sequence).